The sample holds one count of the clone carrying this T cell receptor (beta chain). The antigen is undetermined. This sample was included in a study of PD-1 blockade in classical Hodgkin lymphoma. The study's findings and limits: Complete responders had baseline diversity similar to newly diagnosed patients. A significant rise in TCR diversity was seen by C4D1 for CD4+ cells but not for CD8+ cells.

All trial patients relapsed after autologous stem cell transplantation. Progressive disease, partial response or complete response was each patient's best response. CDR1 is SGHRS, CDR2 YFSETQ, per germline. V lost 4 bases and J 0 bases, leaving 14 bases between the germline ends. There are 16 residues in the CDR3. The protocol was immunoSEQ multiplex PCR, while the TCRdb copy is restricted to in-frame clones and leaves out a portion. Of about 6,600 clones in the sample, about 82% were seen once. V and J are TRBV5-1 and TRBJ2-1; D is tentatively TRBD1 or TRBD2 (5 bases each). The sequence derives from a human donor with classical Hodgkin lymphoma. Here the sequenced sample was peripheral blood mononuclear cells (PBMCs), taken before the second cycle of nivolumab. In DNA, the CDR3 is TGCGCCAGCAGCCCGGGGCGCAGGAGCTCCTACAATGAGCAGTTCTTC. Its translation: CASSPGRRSSYNEQFF.